The present T cell receptor (beta chain) was sequenced within a study of T cells after yellow fever vaccination. TCRdb redid the calling of the 5' RACE reads with MiXCR, one entry per CDR3 protein. In the table there are about 260,000 distinct CDR3 sequences, 10% to 15% of which are singletons. Material: CD4+ T cells sorted from PBMCs, obtained 45 days after the yellow fever booster vaccination. The origin of this receptor is a man aged 25 to 40 who received the YFV17D yellow fever vaccine.

As DNA, the CDR3 is TGCAGCGTCCCAACTAGCGGGTGGAACACAGATACGCAGTATTTT. Translation: CSVPTSGWNTDTQYF. This rearrangement joins TRBV29-1 to TRBJ2-3; 9 bases match TRBD2. This CDR3 has 15 residues. The germline CDR1 and CDR2 sequences are SQVTM and ANQGSEA. V trimming: 6 bases; J trimming: 2 bases; junction bases outside the gene matches: 9.